The clone carrying this T cell receptor (beta chain) has just a few counts. No antigen is known for it. Germline V CDR1 and CDR2: MNHEY, SVGAGI. CDR3 size: 15 residues. Trimming stripped 6 bases from V and 3 bases from J, with 15 bases between. The data were obtained in a study of Ad26.COV2.S vaccination and SARS-CoV-2 variants. Across the study: Enrollment placed the donor in the COV1001 Ad26.COV2.S trial arm. Once, or twice with 56 days between doses, Ad26.COV2.S was given intramuscularly.

Libraries were prepared by immunoSEQ multiplex PCR; TCRdb keeps only in-frame clonotypes and omits some of them. The table records about 350,000 clones, roughly 90% of them present only once. Treatment of the sample: around 19 received Ad26.COV2.S at low or high dose, single or two shots; about 5 received placebo; per-sample allocation not given. Specimens were obtained on day 63 following the first vaccine or placebo injection. Findings and caveats of the study: The study found higher spike-specific TCR breadth in vaccine than placebo recipients.

Source: peripheral blood, taken in a trial of Ad26.COV2.S vaccine versus placebo. The sequence was collected from a person aged 18-60 years who received the Ad26.COV2.S COVID-19 vaccine or a placebo. The chain has TRBV6-5 and TRBJ1-5; D uncertain. The CDR3 sequence: CASSTFDGNNQPQHF. As DNA, the CDR3 is TGTGCCAGCAGCACTTTTGACGGTAACAATCAGCCCCAGCATTTT.